The subject of this entry is one T cell receptor beta chain. This sample is drawn from a study of shared clonotypes between healthy human individuals. PBMC DNA, left unsorted, was sequenced on ten immunoSEQ deep assay plates. Method: immunoSEQ multiplex PCR; TCRdb's copy keeps in-frame clones and lacks some. Of roughly 510,000 clones in the sample, approximately 79% were seen once. The sequencing sample was made of PBMCs. This receptor was taken from a woman aged 40 to 50 in good health. Some clones in this sample may be carry-over from other donors' samples.

The CDR3 loop is CASSLSYNQPQHF. The CDR3 region has the DNA TGTGCCAGCAGTTTATCCTACAATCAGCCCCAGCATTTT. The rearrangement links TRBV27 to TRBJ1-5, with D uncertain. There are 13 residues in the CDR3. Between the trimmed V and J ends, which lost 0 bases and 3 bases, there was a span of 3 bases. Germline V gene lookup returns CDR1 MNHEY and CDR2 SMNVEV (reference sequence).